The 9 T cell receptor beta chains given below trace back to one sample, sequenced in a study of T-cell reconstitution after alpha-beta-depleted transplantation in children. TCRbeta library construction was performed incorporating unique molecular identifiers. TCRdb re-analysed the PCR reads in MiXCR, keeping a single row per CDR3 protein. The repertoire has about 200,000 distinct CDR3 sequences, roughly 8.3% of them found once; the top ten carry roughly 35%. Sequenced material: PBMCs, mostly from graft donor cells, taken 360 days after TCRalphabeta/CD19-depleted stem cell transplant. These receptors were taken from a male patient aged 2-15 years who had a stem cell transplant for acute myeloid leukemia, so the T cells may come from the graft donor.

This chain links TRBV27 with TRBJ2-2; 12 bases agree with TRBD2. CDR3 size: 18 residues. CDR1 and CDR2 (germline): MNHEY, SMNVEV (reference sequence). V trimming: 1 base; J trimming: 2 bases; junction bases outside the gene matches: 5. The CDR3 loop reads CASSLYSSGGGNTGELFF. CDR3 coding DNA: TGTGCCAGCAGTTTATATTCTAGCGGGGGGGGTAACACCGGGGAGCTGTTTTTT.

This clonotype occurred many times. V gene TRBV12-5 combines with J gene TRBJ2-1; D is perhaps TRBD1 (6 bases). V shed 0 bases and J shed 5 bases, with 14 bases lying between them. Looked up from germline, CDR1 is LGHNT and CDR2 is FRNRAP. The CDR3 loop spans 16 amino acids. The chain's CDR3 is CASGLVRQGKDNEQFF. In DNA, the CDR3 is TGTGCTAGTGGTTTGGTAAGGCAGGGGAAGGACAATGAGCAGTTCTTC.

This clonotype appeared many times. This rearrangement joins TRBV4-2 to TRBJ1-2, with D maybe TRBD1 (5 bases). V was clipped by 0 bases and J by 8 bases, with 10 bases between them. CDR3 length equals 13 residues. Per germline, CDR1 LGHNA and CDR2 YNFKEQ. CDR3 loop: CASSQEQVGGYTF. The CDR3 nucleotides read TGTGCCAGCAGCCAAGAACAGGTCGGAGGCTACACCTTC.

The genes are TRBV20-1 and TRBJ2-7; the D gene could be TRBD1 or TRBD2 (5 bases each). This CDR3 has 14 residues. The ends were cut back, 5 bases at V and 2 bases at J, with 16 bases in the middle. Germline V gene data show CDR1 as DFQATT and CDR2 as SNEGSKA (reference sequence). CDR3 amino acids: CSAPVYGGTYEQYF. CDR3 nucleotide sequence: TGCAGTGCTCCCGTTTATGGGGGTACCTACGAGCAGTACTTC.

The V call is TRBV5-1, the J call TRBJ2-5, with 8 bases lining up with TRBD1. The V gene's germline CDR1 is SGHRS and CDR2 YFSETQ. The CDR3 runs to 17 residues. The V and J ends lost 3 bases and 5 bases, in that order; junction bases with no gene match: 15. The CDR3 loop is CASSSSGQGGRKETQYF. The CDR3 nucleotides are TGCGCCAGCAGCTCTTCCGGACAGGGAGGCAGGAAGGAGACCCAGTACTTC.

This clonotype came up many times. This chain connects TRBV9 to TRBJ2-3; perhaps TRBD2 as D (7 bases). The length of the CDR3 is 14 residues. V was trimmed by 0 bases and J by 4 bases, leaving 9 bases between them. Germline CDR1 SGDLS, CDR2 YYNGEE. DNA for the CDR3: TGTGCCAGCAGCGTAGGAGGGGGGGCAGATACGCAGTATTTT. As protein: CASSVGGGADTQYF. The variable domain in full, completed from reference TRBV9 and TRBJ2-3, reads DSGVTQTPKHLITATGQRVTLRCSPRSGDLSVYWYQQSLDQGLQFLIQYYNGEERAKGNILERFSAQQFPDLHSELNLSSLELGDSALYFCASSVGGGADTQYFGPGTRLTVL.

This clonotype was recorded at least ten times. The gene calls are TRBV29-1 and TRBJ2-7, with D perhaps matching TRBD2 (6 bases). V shed 3 bases and J shed 7 bases, with 22 bases lying between them. CDR3 length equals 15 residues. Germline values: CDR1 SQVTM, CDR2 ANQGSEA. The CDR3 sequence: CSVDRRDSSSREQYV. The CDR3 DNA is TGCAGCGTTGATCGCCGGGACTCATCCTCGCGGGAGCAGTACGTC.

The chain has TRBV9 and TRBJ2-5; TRBD1 matches 8 bases. Unmatched junction bases numbered 2, after V lost 3 bases and J lost 1 base. Germline V gene data show CDR1 as SGDLS and CDR2 as YYNGEE. This CDR3 comprises 14 residues. The DNA for the CDR3 is TGTGCCAGCAGCGCGGGACAGGTCCAAGAGACCCAGTACTTC. Translation: CASSAGQVQETQYF.

The rearrangement joins TRBV6-5 to TRBJ1-5, with D perhaps matching TRBD1 (6 bases). The CDR3 runs 14 residues. V lost 0 bases, J lost 6 bases, and 9 bases lay in between. Germline V gene sequence: CDR1 MNHEY, CDR2 SVGAGI. The CDR3 protein is CASSYSAGAQPQHF. CDR3 nucleotide sequence: TGTGCCAGCAGTTACTCGGCAGGGGCTCAGCCCCAGCATTTT.